This entry describes one TCR beta chain. Its specificity is unknown. This entry belongs to a study of T cell responses to AZD1222 COVID-19 vaccine. Study observations and caveats: Possibly, clonal diversity was underestimated; donors were largely white British and included more females.

Assay used: immunoSEQ multiplex PCR; TCRdb lists only in-frame clones, some missing. The sample holds approximately 270,000 clones, about 94% seen once. The germline gives CDR1 SNHLY, CDR2 FYNNEI. Trimming cost V 6 bases and J 6 bases; bases outside gene matches: 8. There are 14 residues in the CDR3. This receptor was taken from an adult who received the AZD1222 COVID-19 vaccine. This chain joins TRBV2 and TRBJ2-3; 8 positions match TRBD2. The source material was peripheral blood, sampled 28 days after the second AZD1222 dose. The CDR3 DNA reads as TGTGCCAGCAGGGGAACGGGGGGGCACGATACGCAGTATTTT. This gives the protein CASRGTGGHDTQYF.